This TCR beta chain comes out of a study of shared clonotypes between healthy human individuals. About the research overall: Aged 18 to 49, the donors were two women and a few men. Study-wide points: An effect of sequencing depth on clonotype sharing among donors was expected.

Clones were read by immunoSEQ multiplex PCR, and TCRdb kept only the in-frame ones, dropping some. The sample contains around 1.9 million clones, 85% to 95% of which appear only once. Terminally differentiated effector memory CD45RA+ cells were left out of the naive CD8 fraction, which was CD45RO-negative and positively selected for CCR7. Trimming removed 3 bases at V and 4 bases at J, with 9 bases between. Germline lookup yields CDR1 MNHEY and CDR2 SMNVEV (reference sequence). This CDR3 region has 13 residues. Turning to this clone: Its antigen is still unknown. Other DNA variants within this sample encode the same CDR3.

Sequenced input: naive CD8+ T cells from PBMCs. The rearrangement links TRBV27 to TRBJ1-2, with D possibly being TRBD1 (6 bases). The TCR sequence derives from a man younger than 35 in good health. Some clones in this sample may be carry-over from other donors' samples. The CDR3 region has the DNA TGTGCCAGCAGTTTGCTGGGGGCCTATGGCTACACCTTC. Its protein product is CASSLLGAYGYTF.